The 25 T cell receptor beta chains given below trace back to one sample, sequenced in a study of blood T cell repertoires in COVID-19 (TCRdb year 2020). Libraries came from the immunoSEQ multiplex PCR assay. The table comes from immuneACCESS by way of TCRdb, which keeps in-frame sequences with V and J called. Part of the clones is missing from these tables; in studies checked, under half for an unresolved V gene and the rest for unknown reasons. Present in this sample are almost 20,000 clones, 80% to 90% of which were seen just once. The ten largest clonotypes hold roughly 31% of the sample. Sequenced material: peripheral blood. The receptor set was obtained from a human donor with active COVID-19. The donor label of this sample is uncertain.

The chain recombines TRBV5-4 with TRBJ2-3, with 9 bases aligning to TRBD2. Trimming removed 0 bases from V and 3 bases from J; junction bases left unmatched: 8. CDR1 is SGHNT and CDR2 is YYREEE in the germline V gene (reference sequence). The CDR3 sequence is 17 residues long. The CDR3 is CASSLGYGGGATDTQYF. The CDR3 DNA reads TGTGCCAGCAGCTTGGGGTACGGCGGGGGGGCGACAGATACGCAGTATTTT.

The rearrangement uses TRBV25-1 and TRBJ2-7; no reliable D call. The CDR3 spans 14 residues. CDR1 and CDR2 (germline): MGHDK, SYGVNS. Trimming cost V 3 bases and J 6 bases, with 15 bases left between them. DNA of the CDR3: TGTGCCAGCAGTGAGAGTCAGAAACGGGTCGAGCAGTACTTC. Its translation is CASSESQKRVEQYF.

This chain uses TRBV3-1 (or the pseudogene TRBV3-2) with TRBJ2-7, with TRBD2 matching over 8 bases. CDR3 length: 11 residues. Germline CDR1 is LGHDT and CDR2 is YNNKEL (reference sequence). Trimming cost V 5 bases and J 12 bases; bases outside gene matches: 6. The DNA for the CDR3 is TGTGCCAGCAGCTCCAGACTAGCGTGGTACTTC. As protein: CASSSRLAWYF.

This chain joins TRBV28 and TRBJ2-1; the match to TRBD2 covers 9 bases. CDR1 MDHEN and CDR2 SYDVKM come from the germline V gene. Trimming at V came to 4 bases and at J to 8 bases, leaving 6 bases not matched to a gene. CDR3 length: 14 amino acids. The chain's CDR3 is CASSSGLADYEQFF. The CDR3 coding sequence is TGTGCCAGCAGTTCGGGACTAGCTGACTATGAGCAGTTCTTC.

This clone was detected only once. V is TRBV3-1 (or the pseudogene TRBV3-2) and J is TRBJ2-5; 13 bases fit TRBD2. Germline V gene lookup returns CDR1 LGHDT and CDR2 YNNKEL (reference sequence). V lost 4 bases and J lost 6; bases outside the gene matches: 8. There are 16 residues in the CDR3. CDR3 residues: CASSPGLAGVAKTQYF. In DNA form, the CDR3 reads TGTGCCAGCAGCCCCGGACTAGCGGGAGTGGCGAAGACCCAGTACTTC.

V is TRBV11-2 and J is TRBJ1-3, with D unresolved. The CDR3 sequence is 14 residues long. Trimming shortened V by 0 bases and J by 2 bases, and 5 bases separated the two germline ends. The V gene's germline CDR1 is SGHAT and CDR2 FQNNGV. CDR3 in amino acids: CASSLDRAGNTIYF. CDR3 nucleotide sequence: TGTGCCAGCAGCTTAGATCGAGCTGGAAACACCATATATTTT. Full variable domain (outside the CDR3, taken from reference TRBV11-2 and TRBJ1-3): EAGVAQSPRYKIIEKRQSVAFWCNPISGHATLYWYQQILGQGPKLLIQFQNNGVVDDSQLPKDRFSAERLKGVDSTLKIQPAKLEDSAVYLCASSLDRAGNTIYFGEGSWLTVV.

This clone was seen just once. This chain connects TRBV9 to TRBJ2-3; 11 bases fit TRBD2. The junction had 8 bases not matched to a gene; V was cut back by 0 bases and J by 5 bases. The CDR3 contains 17 residues. The germline CDR1 and CDR2 sequences are SGDLS and YYNGEE. In DNA form, the CDR3 reads TGTGCCAGCAGCGTAGTGGATAGCGGGGGGGCGAGAGATACGCAGTATTTT. This gives the protein CASSVVDSGGARDTQYF.

The chain is built from TRBV4-3 and TRBJ1-6, with D hard to call. The CDR3 is 17 amino acids. In germline, CDR1 is LGHNA, CDR2 YSLEER. V dropped 7 bases and J dropped 3 bases, with 19 bases sitting between them. CDR3 residues: CASTMDLGSSYNSPLHF. CDR3 coding DNA: TGCGCCAGCACCATGGACTTGGGGTCGAGCTATAATTCACCCCTCCACTTT.

The rearrangement links TRBV18 to TRBJ2-5; 11 nucleotides agree with TRBD1. V dropped 6 bases and J dropped 0; count of bases not matched to a gene: 9. Germline V lookup: CDR1 KGHSH, CDR2 LQKENI. This CDR3 comprises 17 residues. This CDR3 reads CASSGGQGASYQETQYF. The CDR3 region has the DNA TGTGCCAGCTCCGGTGGACAGGGGGCTTCATACCAAGAGACCCAGTACTTC.

The V gene is TRBV6-1, the J gene TRBJ2-7; D is undetermined. The CDR3 totals 15 residues. Germline loops: CDR1 MNHNS, CDR2 SASEGT. Deletions cut 2 bases from V and 4 bases from J, with 15 bases between. DNA for the CDR3: TGTGCCAGCAGTGAAAATGAGCGCCACCCTTACGAGCAGTACTTC. Translated: CASSENERHPYEQYF.

The rearrangement joins TRBV9 to TRBJ2-1, with unresolved D. CDR3 length: 16 residues. V gave up 0 bases and J gave up 0 bases, with 10 bases separating them. CDR1 and CDR2 from the germline V gene are SGDLS and YYNGEE. The CDR3 DNA sequence: TGTGCCAGCAGCGTAGGGATAGCTAGCTCCTACAATGAGCAGTTCTTC. It translates to CASSVGIASSYNEQFF. Drawing the rest from reference TRBV9 and TRBJ2-1, the complete variable domain is DSGVTQTPKHLITATGQRVTLRCSPRSGDLSVYWYQQSLDQGLQFLIQYYNGEERAKGNILERFSAQQFPDLHSELNLSSLELGDSALYFCASSVGIASSYNEQFFGPGTRLTVL.

J is TRBJ2-1 and V is TRBV20-1, with D unresolved. This CDR3 region has 12 residues. Trimming took off 3 bases at V and 4 bases at J, with 7 bases between the two ends. The V gene's germline CDR1 is DFQATT and CDR2 SNEGSKA (reference sequence). CDR3: CSASALYNEQFF. The CDR3 DNA reads TGCAGTGCTAGTGCTCTATACAATGAGCAGTTCTTC.

V is TRBV11-3 and J is TRBJ2-7; D is perhaps TRBD2 (5 bases). Germline V CDR1 and CDR2: SGHNT, YENEEA. V lost 4 bases and J 1 base, leaving 14 bases between the germline ends. CDR3 size: 15 residues. CDR3 bases: TGTGCCAGCAGCTCCCCGGGGAGACTATCCTACGAGCAGTACTTC. Translated: CASSSPGRLSYEQYF.

V gene TRBV7-8 combines with J gene TRBJ1-2, with 9 bases that match TRBD1. Germline assignment: CDR1 SGHVS and CDR2 FQNEAQ. The V gene end was trimmed by 5 bases and the J gene end by 10 bases; junction bases not matched to a gene: 8. This CDR3 is 13 amino acids long. The CDR3 spells CASSPRDRVDYTF. For the CDR3, the DNA is TGTGCCAGCAGCCCCCGGGACAGGGTGGACTACACCTTC. The whole variable domain, filled in from reference TRBV7-8 and TRBJ1-2, reads GAGVSQSPRYKVAKRGQDVALRCDPISGHVSLFWYQQALGQGPEFLTYFQNEAQLDKSGLPSDRFFAERPEGSVSTLKIQRTQQEDSAVYLCASSPRDRVDYTFGSGTRLTVV.

V usage is TRBV4-2 and J usage is TRBJ1-5; TRBD1 matches 7 bases. Germline assignment: CDR1 LGHNA and CDR2 YNFKEQ. This CDR3 region has 16 residues. The V segment lost 2 bases and the J segment 4 bases; nucleotides outside the gene matches: 8. CDR3 protein: CASSQSAQGGNQPQHF. CDR3 nucleotides: TGTGCCAGCAGCCAATCTGCGCAGGGGGGTAATCAGCCCCAGCATTTT.

The chain is built from TRBV12-3 or TRBV12-4 and TRBJ2-1; 7 bases line up with TRBD1. The V and J ends lost 4 bases and 9 bases, in that order; junction bases with no gene match: 3. This CDR3 is 12 amino acids long. The CDR3 sequence: CASSSQGFEQFF. CDR3 in DNA: TGTGCCAGCAGTTCACAGGGGTTTGAGCAGTTCTTC.

The chain is built from TRBV28 and TRBJ1-2; D is uncertain. The ends were cut back, 6 bases at V and 4 bases at J, with 18 bases in the middle. Looked up from germline, CDR1 is MDHEN and CDR2 is SYDVKM. The CDR3 loop spans 15 amino acids. CDR3 loop: CASRLIKQSPYGYTF. The CDR3 DNA reads TGTGCCAGCAGGCTCATTAAACAGTCACCCTATGGCTACACCTTC.

CDR3 nucleotide sequence: TGTGCCAGTAAAAGGACAGGGGCCTACGAGCAGTACTTC. Its protein is CASKRTGAYEQYF. This chain joins TRBV19 and TRBJ2-7; 9 bases agree with TRBD1. CDR1 and CDR2 (germline): LNHDA, SQIVND (reference sequence). This CDR3 spans 13 amino acids. V lost 7 bases to trimming and J lost 2 bases; unmatched junction nucleotides: 3.

This sequence joins TRBV6-5 and TRBJ2-1, with 7 bases fitting TRBD1. The J segment lost 0 bases and the V segment lost 6 bases, leaving 5 bases of the junction unmatched. In germline, CDR1 is MNHEY, CDR2 SVGAGI. CDR3 length: 15 residues. CDR3 DNA: TGTGCCAGCAGAGAGACAGGGTACTCCTACAATGAGCAGTTCTTC. This translates into CASRETGYSYNEQFF.

This clone has a single count. This CDR3 is CASRRGELGTDTQYF. In DNA form, the CDR3 reads TGTGCCAGCAGGCGGGGGGAACTCGGCACAGATACGCAGTATTTT. The chain carries TRBV9 and TRBJ2-3; 8 bases line up with TRBD2. Trimming removed 5 bases from V and 1 base from J; junction bases left unmatched: 6. This CDR3 contains 15 residues. Germline V gene sequence: CDR1 SGDLS, CDR2 YYNGEE.

V gene TRBV5-4 combines with J gene TRBJ1-1, with D maybe TRBD1 (6 bases). This CDR3 region has 15 residues. Trimming removed 4 bases from V and 2 bases from J, with 15 bases in between. CDR1 SGHNT and CDR2 YYREEE come from the germline V gene (reference sequence). The CDR3 loop reads CASSPRDRLNTEAFF. In nucleotides, the CDR3 is TGTGCCAGCAGCCCTAGAGACAGGTTAAACACTGAAGCTTTCTTT.

The genes are TRBV14 and TRBJ1-2; TRBD1 aligns across 7 bases. Germline V gene data show CDR1 as SGHDN and CDR2 as FVKESK. The V segment lost 0 bases and the J segment 5 bases; nucleotides outside the gene matches: 3. The CDR3 has 14 residues. The CDR3 loop is CASSQDRGQYGYTF. The CDR3, as DNA: TGTGCCAGCAGCCAAGATAGGGGACAGTATGGCTACACCTTC.

V and J are TRBV2 and TRBJ2-4, with 7 bases identical to TRBD2. The CDR3 consists of 14 residues. Trimming cost V 8 bases and J 8 bases; bases outside gene matches: 12. Germline CDR1 and CDR2: SNHLY and FYNNEI. This chain's CDR3 is CASHPSGLVDIQYF. CDR3 bases: TGTGCCAGCCACCCCTCCGGACTAGTTGACATTCAGTACTTC. Full variable domain (missing parts from reference TRBV2 and TRBJ2-4): EPEVTQTPSHQVTQMGQEVILRCVPISNHLYFYWYRQILGQKVEFLVSFYNNEISEKSEIFDDQFSVERPDGSNFTLKIRSTKLEDSAMYFCASHPSGLVDIQYFGAGTRLSVL.

This clone was recorded once. This chain links TRBV7-8 with TRBJ2-5, with 10 bases aligning to TRBD2. CDR3 length: 16 amino acids. The junction had 7 bases not matched to a gene; V was cut back by 2 bases and J by 4 bases. Germline V gene data show CDR1 as SGHVS and CDR2 as FQNEAQ. CDR3 DNA sequence: TGTGCCAGCAGCTTATTCCCTAGCGGGGGAGGAGAGACCCAGTACTTC. Translating gives CASSLFPSGGGETQYF. Full variable domain (rest looked up from reference TRBV7-8 and TRBJ2-5): GAGVSQSPRYKVAKRGQDVALRCDPISGHVSLFWYQQALGQGPEFLTYFQNEAQLDKSGLPSDRFFAERPEGSVSTLKIQRTQQEDSAVYLCASSLFPSGGGETQYFGPGTRLLVL.

The chain employs TRBV9 and TRBJ2-3; TRBD2 matches 9 bases. J was trimmed by 5 bases and V by 4 bases; bases with no gene match: 11. Germline CDR1 SGDLS, CDR2 YYNGEE. The CDR3 length is 16 residues. The CDR3 loop is CASSSRAGGLRDTQYF. The CDR3 bases are TGTGCCAGCAGCTCGCGAGCGGGGGGCCTGAGAGATACGCAGTATTTT.